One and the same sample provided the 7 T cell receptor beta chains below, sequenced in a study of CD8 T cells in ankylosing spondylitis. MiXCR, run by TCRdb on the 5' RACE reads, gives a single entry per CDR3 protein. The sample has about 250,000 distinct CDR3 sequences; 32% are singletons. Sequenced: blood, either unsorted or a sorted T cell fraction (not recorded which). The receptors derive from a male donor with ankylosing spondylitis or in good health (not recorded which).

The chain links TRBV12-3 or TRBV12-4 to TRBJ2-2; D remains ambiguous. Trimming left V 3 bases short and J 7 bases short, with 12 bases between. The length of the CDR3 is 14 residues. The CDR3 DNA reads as TGTGCCAGCAGTTTTGCAGGATCTGACGGGGAGCTGTTTTTT. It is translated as CASSFAGSDGELFF.

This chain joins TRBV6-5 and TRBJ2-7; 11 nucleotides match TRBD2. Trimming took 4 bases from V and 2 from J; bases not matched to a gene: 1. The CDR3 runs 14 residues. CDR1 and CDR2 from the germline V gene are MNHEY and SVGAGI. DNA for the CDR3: TGTGCCAGCAGTTCGGGACTAGCGGCCTACGAGCAGTACTTC. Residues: CASSSGLAAYEQYF.

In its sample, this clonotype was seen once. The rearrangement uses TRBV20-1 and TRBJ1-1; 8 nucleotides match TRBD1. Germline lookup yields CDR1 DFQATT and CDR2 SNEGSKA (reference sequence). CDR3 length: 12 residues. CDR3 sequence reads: CTPTGGHKEAFF. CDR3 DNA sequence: TGCACCCCAACAGGGGGTCACAAGGAAGCTTTCTTT.

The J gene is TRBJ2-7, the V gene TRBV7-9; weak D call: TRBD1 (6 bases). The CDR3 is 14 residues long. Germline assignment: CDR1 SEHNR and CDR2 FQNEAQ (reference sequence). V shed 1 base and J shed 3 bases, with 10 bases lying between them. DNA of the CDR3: TGTGCCAGCAGCTTAGAGGCACAGGGCTACGAGCAGTACTTC. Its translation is CASSLEAQGYEQYF.

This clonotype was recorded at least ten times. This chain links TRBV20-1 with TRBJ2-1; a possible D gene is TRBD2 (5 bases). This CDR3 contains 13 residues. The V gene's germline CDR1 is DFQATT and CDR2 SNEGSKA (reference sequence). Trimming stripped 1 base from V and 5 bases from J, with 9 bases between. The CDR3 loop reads CSARAGRHNEQFF. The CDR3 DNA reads TGCAGTGCTAGAGCGGGAAGGCACAATGAGCAGTTCTTC.

The CDR3 DNA sequence: TGTGCCAGCAGCCAACAGGTGGCCTACGAGCAGTACTTC. Translating it yields CASSQQVAYEQYF. This rearrangement joins TRBV12-3 or TRBV12-4 to TRBJ2-7, with D perhaps TRBD1 (5 bases). V was trimmed by 6 bases and J by 2 bases, leaving 11 bases between them. The CDR3 has 13 residues.

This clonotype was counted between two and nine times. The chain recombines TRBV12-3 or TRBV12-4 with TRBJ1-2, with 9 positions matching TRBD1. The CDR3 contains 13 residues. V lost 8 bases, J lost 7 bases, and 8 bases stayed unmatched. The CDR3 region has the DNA TGTGCCAGCGGACCGGGACAGGGAGGTGGCTACACCTTC. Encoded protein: CASGPGQGGGYTF.